This T cell receptor (beta chain) was retrieved from a study of T cell changes during pregnancy in multiple sclerosis. The CDR3 runs 16 residues. Germline-derived CDR1 and CDR2 are MNHEY and SMNVEV (reference sequence). V lost 4 bases, J lost 5 bases, and 18 bases lay in between. Profiled with immunoSEQ multiplex PCR; TCRdb holds only in-frame clones, not every one. This table has 100,000 or so clones, around 93% appearing once. This chain links TRBV27 with TRBJ2-1; D may be TRBD2 (6 bases). The TCR was taken from a female donor with multiple sclerosis, enrolled in a pregnancy study. The sample here was peripheral blood, taken in the first trimester of pregnancy. The CDR3 reads CASSSARRRGHNEQFF. The CDR3 DNA is TGTGCCAGCAGTTCCGCTCGGAGGAGGGGACACAATGAGCAGTTCTTC.